The clone carrying this TCR beta chain has only a few counts. This sample was included in a study of radiotherapy plus CTLA-4 blockade in lung cancer. V was shortened by 0 bases and J by 4 bases, with 7 bases between the two germline ends. The CDR3 length is 14 residues. Germline V gene lookup returns CDR1 MGHRA and CDR2 YSYEKL. The repertoire was sequenced with immunoSEQ multiplex PCR; TCRdb's copy has only in-frame clones and lacks some. The sample has 14,000 to 15,000 clones, 55% to 80% seen once. The sequences come from peripheral blood, collected from a patient treated with radiotherapy plus ipilimumab. This receptor was obtained from a human donor with non-small cell lung cancer whose response to radiotherapy plus ipilimumab could not be evaluated. The V and J genes are TRBV4-1 and TRBJ1-5; D is possibly TRBD1 (5 bases). This chain's CDR3 is CASSQEGGNQPQHF. CDR3 DNA sequence: TGCGCCAGCAGCCAAGAGGGGGGGAATCAGCCCCAGCATTTT.